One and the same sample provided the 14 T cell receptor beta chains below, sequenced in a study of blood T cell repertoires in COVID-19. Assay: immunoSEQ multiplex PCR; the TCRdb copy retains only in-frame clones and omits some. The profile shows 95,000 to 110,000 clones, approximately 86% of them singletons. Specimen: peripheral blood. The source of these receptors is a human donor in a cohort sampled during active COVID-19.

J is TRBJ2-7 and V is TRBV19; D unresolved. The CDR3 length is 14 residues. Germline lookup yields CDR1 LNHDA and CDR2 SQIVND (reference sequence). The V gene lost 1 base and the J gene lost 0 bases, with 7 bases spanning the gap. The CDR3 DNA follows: TGTGCCAGTAGTATAGTCGCTAGCTCCTACGAGCAGTACTTC. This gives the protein CASSIVASSYEQYF.

This chain's CDR3 is CAWSGGTGSNQPQHF. CDR3 DNA sequence: TGTGCCTGGAGCGGGGGGACCGGGAGCAATCAGCCCCAGCATTTT. The chain recombines TRBV30 with TRBJ1-5; a possible D gene is TRBD1 (5 bases). The V end lost 3 bases, the J end lost 1 base, and 13 bases lay between the germline ends. CDR1 and CDR2 (germline): GTSNPN, SVGIG (reference sequence). The CDR3 has 15 residues.

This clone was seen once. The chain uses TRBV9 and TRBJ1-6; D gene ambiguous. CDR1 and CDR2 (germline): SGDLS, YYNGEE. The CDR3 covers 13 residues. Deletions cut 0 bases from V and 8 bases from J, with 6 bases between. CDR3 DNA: TGTGCCAGCAGCGTAGGGGGAGATTCACCCCTCCACTTT. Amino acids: CASSVGGDSPLHF.

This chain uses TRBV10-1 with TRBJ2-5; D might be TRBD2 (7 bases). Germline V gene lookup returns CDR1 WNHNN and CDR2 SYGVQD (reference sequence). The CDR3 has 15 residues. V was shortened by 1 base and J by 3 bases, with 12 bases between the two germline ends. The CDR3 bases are TGCGCCAGCAGTGAGTACGCGGGGGCTGAAGAGACCCAGTACTTC. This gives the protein CASSEYAGAEETQYF.

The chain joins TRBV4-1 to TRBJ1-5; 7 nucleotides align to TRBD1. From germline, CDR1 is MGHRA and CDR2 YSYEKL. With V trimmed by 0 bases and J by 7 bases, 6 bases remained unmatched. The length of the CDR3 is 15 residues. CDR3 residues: CASSQDQGVWQPQHF. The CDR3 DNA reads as TGCGCCAGCAGCCAAGATCAGGGGGTCTGGCAGCCCCAGCATTTT.

DNA for the CDR3: TGTGCCAGCAGTTTACAGGGGGTGAACACTGAAGCTTTCTTT. The encoded protein is CASSLQGVNTEAFF. The chain links TRBV6-5 to TRBJ1-1, with 8 bases aligning to TRBD1. The CDR3 runs to 14 residues. Per germline, CDR1 MNHEY and CDR2 SVGAGI. Trimming took 4 bases from V and 0 from J; bases not matched to a gene: 1.

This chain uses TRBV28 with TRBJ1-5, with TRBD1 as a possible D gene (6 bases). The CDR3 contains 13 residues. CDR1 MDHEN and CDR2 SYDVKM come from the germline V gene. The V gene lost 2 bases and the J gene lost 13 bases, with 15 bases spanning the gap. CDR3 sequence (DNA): TGTGCCAGCAGTTTACCCGGCAGGGGCCAACAGCATTTT. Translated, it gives CASSLPGRGQQHF.

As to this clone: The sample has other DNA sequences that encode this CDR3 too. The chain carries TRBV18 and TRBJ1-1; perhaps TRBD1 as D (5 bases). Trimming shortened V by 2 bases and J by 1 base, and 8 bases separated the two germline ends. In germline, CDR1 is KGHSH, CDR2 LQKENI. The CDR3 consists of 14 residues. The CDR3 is CASSPGAKNTEAFF. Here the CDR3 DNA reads TGTGCCAGCTCACCAGGGGCCAAGAACACTGAAGCTTTCTTT. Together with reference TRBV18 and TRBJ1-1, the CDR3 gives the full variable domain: NAGVMQNPRHLVRRRGQEARLRCSPMKGHSHVYWYRQLPEEGLKFMVYLQKENIIDESGMPKERFSAEFPKEGPSILRIQQVVRGDSAAYFCASSPGAKNTEAFFGQGTRLTVV.

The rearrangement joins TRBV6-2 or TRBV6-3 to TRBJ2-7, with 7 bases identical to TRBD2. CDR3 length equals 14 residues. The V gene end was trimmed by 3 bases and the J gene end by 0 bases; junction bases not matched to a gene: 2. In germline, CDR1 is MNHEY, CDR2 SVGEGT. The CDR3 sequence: CASSYGGGSYEQYF. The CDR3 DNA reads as TGTGCCAGCAGTTATGGGGGGGGCTCCTACGAGCAGTACTTC.

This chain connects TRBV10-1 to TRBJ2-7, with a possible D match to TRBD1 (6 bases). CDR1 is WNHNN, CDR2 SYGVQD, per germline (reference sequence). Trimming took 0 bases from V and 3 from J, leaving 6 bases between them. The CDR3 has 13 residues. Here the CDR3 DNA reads TGCGCCAGCAGTGAGTCAGGGGGCTACGAGCAGTACTTC. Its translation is CASSESGGYEQYF.

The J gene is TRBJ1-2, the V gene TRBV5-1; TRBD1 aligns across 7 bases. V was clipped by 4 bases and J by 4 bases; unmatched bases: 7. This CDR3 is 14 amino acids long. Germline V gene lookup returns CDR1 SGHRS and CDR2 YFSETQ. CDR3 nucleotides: TGCGCCAGCAGCCTAGGGACAGAAGTCTATGGCTACACCTTC. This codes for CASSLGTEVYGYTF.

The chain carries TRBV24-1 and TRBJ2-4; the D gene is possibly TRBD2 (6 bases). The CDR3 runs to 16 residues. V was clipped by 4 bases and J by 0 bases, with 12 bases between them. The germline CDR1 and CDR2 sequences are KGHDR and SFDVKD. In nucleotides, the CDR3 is TGTGCCACCAGTGAGTCAGGGACTTTAGCCAAAAACATTCAGTACTTC. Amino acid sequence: CATSESGTLAKNIQYF.

DNA of the CDR3: TGTGCCAGCAGTTTGACAGAAGAAACCTACGAGCAGTACTTC. Amino acid sequence: CASSLTEETYEQYF. The rearrangement uses TRBV27 and TRBJ2-7, with D maybe TRBD1 (5 bases). CDR3 length equals 14 residues. CDR1 is MNHEY, CDR2 SMNVEV, per germline (reference sequence). Trimming cost V 3 bases and J 2 bases, with 11 bases left between them.

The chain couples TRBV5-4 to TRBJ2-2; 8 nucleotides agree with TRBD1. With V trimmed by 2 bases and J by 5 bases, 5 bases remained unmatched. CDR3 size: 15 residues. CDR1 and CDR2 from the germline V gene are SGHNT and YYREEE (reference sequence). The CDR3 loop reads CASSLGQGVTGELFF. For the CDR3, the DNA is TGTGCCAGCAGCTTAGGACAGGGAGTGACCGGGGAGCTGTTTTTT.